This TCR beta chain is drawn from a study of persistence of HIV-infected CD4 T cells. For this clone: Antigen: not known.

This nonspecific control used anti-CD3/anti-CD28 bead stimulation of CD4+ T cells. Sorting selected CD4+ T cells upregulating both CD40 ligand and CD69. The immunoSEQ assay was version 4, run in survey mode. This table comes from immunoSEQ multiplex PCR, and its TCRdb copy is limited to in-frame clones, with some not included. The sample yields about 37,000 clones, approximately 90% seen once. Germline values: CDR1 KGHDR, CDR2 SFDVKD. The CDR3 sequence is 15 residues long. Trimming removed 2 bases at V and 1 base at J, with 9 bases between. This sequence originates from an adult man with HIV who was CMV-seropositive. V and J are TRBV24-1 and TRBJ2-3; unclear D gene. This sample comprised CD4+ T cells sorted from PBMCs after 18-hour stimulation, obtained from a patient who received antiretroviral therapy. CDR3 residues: CATSDSRWGTDTQYF. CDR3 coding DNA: TGTGCCACCAGTGATTCTAGGTGGGGCACAGATACGCAGTATTTT.